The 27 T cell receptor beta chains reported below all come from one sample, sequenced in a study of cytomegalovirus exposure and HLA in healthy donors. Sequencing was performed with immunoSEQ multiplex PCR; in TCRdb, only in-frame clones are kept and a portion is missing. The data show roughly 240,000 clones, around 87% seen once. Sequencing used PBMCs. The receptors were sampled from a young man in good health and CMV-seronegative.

The CDR3 coding sequence is TGTGCCAGCAGTCCCCCAGGGAACTATGGCTACACCTTC. It codes for CASSPPGNYGYTF. The gene calls are TRBV6-6 and TRBJ1-2; D is perhaps TRBD1 (5 bases). Trimming left V 5 bases short and J 2 bases short, with 9 bases between. The V gene's germline CDR1 is MNHNY and CDR2 SVGAGI (reference sequence). The CDR3 runs 13 residues.

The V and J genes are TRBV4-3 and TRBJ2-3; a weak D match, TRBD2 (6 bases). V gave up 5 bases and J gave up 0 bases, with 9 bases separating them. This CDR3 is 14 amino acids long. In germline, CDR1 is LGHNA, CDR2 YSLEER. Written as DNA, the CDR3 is TGCGCCAGCAGCACGGGGGTTAGCACAGATACGCAGTATTTT. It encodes CASSTGVSTDTQYF.

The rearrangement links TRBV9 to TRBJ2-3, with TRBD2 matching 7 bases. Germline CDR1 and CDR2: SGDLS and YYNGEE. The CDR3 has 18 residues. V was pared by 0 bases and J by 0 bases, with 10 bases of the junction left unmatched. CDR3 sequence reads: CASSVANGGTLSTDTQYF. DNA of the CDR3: TGTGCCAGCAGCGTAGCCAACGGGGGGACTCTCAGCACAGATACGCAGTATTTT. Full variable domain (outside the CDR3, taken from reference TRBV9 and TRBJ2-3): DSGVTQTPKHLITATGQRVTLRCSPRSGDLSVYWYQQSLDQGLQFLIQYYNGEERAKGNILERFSAQQFPDLHSELNLSSLELGDSALYFCASSVANGGTLSTDTQYFGPGTRLTVL.

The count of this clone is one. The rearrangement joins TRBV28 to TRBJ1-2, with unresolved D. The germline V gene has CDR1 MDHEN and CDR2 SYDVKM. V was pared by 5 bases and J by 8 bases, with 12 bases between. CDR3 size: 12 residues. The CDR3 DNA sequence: TGTGCCAGCAGTCCGGGATATAGGGGCTACACCTTC. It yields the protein CASSPGYRGYTF.

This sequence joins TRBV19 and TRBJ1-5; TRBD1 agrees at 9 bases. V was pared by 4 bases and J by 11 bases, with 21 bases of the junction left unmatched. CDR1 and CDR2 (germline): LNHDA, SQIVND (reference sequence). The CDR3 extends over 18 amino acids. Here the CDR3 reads CASSSTSSGQGPFLTQHF. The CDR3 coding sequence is TGTGCCAGTAGTAGCACCTCCTCGGGACAGGGCCCCTTTTTGACCCAGCATTTT.

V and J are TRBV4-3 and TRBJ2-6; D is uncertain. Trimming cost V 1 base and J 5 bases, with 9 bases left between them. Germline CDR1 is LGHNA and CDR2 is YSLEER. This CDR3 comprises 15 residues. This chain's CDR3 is CASSQVSEWANVLTF. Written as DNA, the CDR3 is TGCGCCAGCAGCCAAGTATCCGAGTGGGCCAACGTCCTGACTTTC.

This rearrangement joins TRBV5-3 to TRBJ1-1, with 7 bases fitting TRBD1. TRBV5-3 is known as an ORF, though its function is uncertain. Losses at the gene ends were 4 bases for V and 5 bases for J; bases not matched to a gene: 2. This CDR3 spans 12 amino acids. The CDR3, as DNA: TGTGCCAGAAGCACACAGGGGACTGAAGCTTTCTTT. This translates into CARSTQGTEAFF.

CDR3 bases: TGTGCCAGCAGTGTGGCTAGAGGGGAGACCCAGTACTTC. Residues: CASSVARGETQYF. The V gene is TRBV2, the J gene TRBJ2-5, with D possibly matching TRBD2 (5 bases). The CDR3 contains 13 residues. Germline CDR1 reads SNHLY; CDR2 reads FYNNEI. Trimming stripped 4 bases from V and 5 bases from J, with 11 bases between. The full variable domain, rest sourced from reference TRBV2 and TRBJ2-5, is EPEVTQTPSHQVTQMGQEVILRCVPISNHLYFYWYRQILGQKVEFLVSFYNNEISEKSEIFDDQFSVERPDGSNFTLKIRSTKLEDSAMYFCASSVARGETQYFGPGTRLLVL.

CDR3 nucleotides: TGTGCCAGCAGTGCGAGCGGGGGGGTTAACGAGCAGTACTTC. Protein product: CASSASGGVNEQYF. This rearrangement joins TRBV28 to TRBJ2-7, with 10 bases that match TRBD2. The CDR3 sequence is 14 residues long. Germline assignment: CDR1 MDHEN and CDR2 SYDVKM. V gave up 5 bases and J gave up 5 bases; unmatched junction bases: 6. Full variable domain (outside the CDR3, taken from reference TRBV28 and TRBJ2-7): DVKVTQSSRYLVKRTGEKVFLECVQDMDHENMFWYRQDPGLGLRLIYFSYDVKMKEKGDIPEGYSVSREKKERFSLILESASTNQTSMYLCASSASGGVNEQYFGPGTRLTVT.

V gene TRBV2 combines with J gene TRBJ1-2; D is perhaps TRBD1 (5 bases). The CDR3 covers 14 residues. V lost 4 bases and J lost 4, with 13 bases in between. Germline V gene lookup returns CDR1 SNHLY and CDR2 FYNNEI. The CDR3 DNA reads TGTGCCAGCAGTGGGGGACTGATAGTCTATGGCTACACCTTC. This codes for CASSGGLIVYGYTF.

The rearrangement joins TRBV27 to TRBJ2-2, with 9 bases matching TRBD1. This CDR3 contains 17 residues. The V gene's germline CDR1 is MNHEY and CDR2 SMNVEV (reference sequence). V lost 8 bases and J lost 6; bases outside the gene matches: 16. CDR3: CASLSLPGQGSAGELFF. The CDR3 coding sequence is TGTGCCAGCCTTTCTCTGCCGGGACAGGGCTCTGCCGGGGAGCTGTTTTTT.

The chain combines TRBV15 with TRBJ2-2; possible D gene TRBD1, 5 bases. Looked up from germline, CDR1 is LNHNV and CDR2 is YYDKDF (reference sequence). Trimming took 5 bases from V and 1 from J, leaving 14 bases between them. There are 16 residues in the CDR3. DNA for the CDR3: TGTGCCACCAGCCGCCCGAGAACAGGGAACACCGGGGAGCTGTTTTTT. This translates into CATSRPRTGNTGELFF.

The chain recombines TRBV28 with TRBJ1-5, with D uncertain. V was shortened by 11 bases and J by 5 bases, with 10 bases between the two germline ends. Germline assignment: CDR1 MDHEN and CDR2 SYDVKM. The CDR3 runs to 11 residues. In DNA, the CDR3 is TGTGCCCGTCCCGAGGATCAGCCCCAGCATTTT. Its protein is CARPEDQPQHF.

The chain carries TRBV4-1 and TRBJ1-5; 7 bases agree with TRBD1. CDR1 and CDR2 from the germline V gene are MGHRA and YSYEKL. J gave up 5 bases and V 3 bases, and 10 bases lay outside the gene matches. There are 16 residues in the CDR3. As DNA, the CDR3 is TGCGCCAGCAGCCAGGGGGGCAGGGGGTTGTATCAGCCCCAGCATTTT. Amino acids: CASSQGGRGLYQPQHF.

The CDR3 loop reads CASSPQSGELFF. CDR3 DNA sequence: TGTGCCAGCAGCCCACAGTCCGGGGAGCTGTTTTTT. This rearrangement joins TRBV7-2 to TRBJ2-2; D unclear. CDR1 and CDR2 from the germline V gene are SGHTA and FQGNSA. The V and J ends lost 5 bases and 6 bases respectively, with 7 bases between them. The CDR3 contains 12 residues.

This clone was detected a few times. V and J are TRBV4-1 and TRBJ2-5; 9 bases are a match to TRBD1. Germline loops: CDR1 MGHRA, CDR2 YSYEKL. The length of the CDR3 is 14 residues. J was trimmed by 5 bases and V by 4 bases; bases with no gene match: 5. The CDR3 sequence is CASSLHRGRETQYF. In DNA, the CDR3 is TGCGCCAGCAGCCTTCACAGGGGGCGTGAGACCCAGTACTTC.

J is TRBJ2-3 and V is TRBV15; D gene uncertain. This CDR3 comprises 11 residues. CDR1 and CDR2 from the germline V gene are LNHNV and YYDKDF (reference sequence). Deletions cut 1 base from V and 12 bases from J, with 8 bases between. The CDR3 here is CATSRGPSQYF. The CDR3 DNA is TGTGCCACCAGCAGAGGGCCATCCCAGTATTTT.

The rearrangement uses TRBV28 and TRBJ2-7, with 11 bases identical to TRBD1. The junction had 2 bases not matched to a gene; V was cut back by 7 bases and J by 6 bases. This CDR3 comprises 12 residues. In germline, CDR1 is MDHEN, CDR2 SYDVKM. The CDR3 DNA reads TGTGCCAGCACAGGGACAGGGGGCGAGCAGTACTTC. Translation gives CASTGTGGEQYF.

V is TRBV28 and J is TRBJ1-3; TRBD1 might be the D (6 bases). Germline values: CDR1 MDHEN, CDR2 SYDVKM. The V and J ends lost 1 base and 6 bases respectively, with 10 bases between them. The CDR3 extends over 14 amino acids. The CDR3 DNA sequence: TGTGCCAGCAGTTTATTCAGGGGAATAAACACCATATATTTT. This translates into CASSLFRGINTIYF.

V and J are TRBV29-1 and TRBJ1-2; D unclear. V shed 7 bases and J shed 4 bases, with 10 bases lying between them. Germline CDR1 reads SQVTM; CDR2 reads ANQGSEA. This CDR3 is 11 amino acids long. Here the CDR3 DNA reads TGCAGCGGCTCGGGGAGCTATGGCTACACCTTC. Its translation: CSGSGSYGYTF.

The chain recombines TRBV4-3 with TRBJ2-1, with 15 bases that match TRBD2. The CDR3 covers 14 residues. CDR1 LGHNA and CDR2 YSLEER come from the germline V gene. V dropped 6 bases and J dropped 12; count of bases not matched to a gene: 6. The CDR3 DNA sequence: TGCGCCAGCAGGCATCCGGGACTAGCGGGAGGGCAGTTCTTC. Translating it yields CASRHPGLAGGQFF.

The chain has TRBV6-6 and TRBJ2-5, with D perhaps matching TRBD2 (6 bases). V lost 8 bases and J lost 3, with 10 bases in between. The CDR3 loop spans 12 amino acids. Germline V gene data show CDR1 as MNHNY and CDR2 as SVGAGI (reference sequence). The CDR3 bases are TGTGCCAGCCGTGGCGGGAAAGAGACCCAGTACTTC. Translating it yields CASRGGKETQYF.

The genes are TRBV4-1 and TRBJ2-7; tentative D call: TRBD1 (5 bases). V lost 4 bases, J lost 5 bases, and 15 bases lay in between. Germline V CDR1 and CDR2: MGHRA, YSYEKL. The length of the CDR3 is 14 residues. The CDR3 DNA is TGCGCCAGCAGCCGCAGCGCCAGGGTGGACGAGCAGTACTTC. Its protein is CASSRSARVDEQYF.

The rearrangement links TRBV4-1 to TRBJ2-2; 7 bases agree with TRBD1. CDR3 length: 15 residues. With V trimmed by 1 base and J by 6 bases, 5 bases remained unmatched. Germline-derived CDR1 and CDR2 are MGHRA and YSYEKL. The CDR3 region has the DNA TGCGCCAGCAGCCAAGTTTGGCAGGGGGCCGGGGAGCTGTTTTTT. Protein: CASSQVWQGAGELFF.

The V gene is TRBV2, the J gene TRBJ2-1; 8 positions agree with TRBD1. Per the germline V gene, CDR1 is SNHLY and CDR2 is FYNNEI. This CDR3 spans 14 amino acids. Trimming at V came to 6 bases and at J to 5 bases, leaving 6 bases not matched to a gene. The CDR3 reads CASSYRGIDNEQFF. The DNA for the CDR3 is TGTGCCAGCAGCTACAGGGGGATCGACAATGAGCAGTTCTTC.

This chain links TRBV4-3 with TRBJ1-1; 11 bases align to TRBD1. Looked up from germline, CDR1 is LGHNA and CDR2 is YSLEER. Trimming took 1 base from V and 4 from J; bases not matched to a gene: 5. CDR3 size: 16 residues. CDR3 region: CASSQVAGTGGTEAFF. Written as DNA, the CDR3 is TGCGCCAGCAGCCAAGTCGCCGGGACAGGGGGCACTGAAGCTTTCTTT.

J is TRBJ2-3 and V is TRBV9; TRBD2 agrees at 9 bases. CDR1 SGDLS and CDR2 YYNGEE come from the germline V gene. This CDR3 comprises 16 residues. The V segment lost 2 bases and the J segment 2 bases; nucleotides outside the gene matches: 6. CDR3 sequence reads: CASSVYSGGLTDTQYF. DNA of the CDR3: TGTGCCAGCAGCGTTTATAGCGGGGGCCTCACAGATACGCAGTATTTT.